The clone carrying this T cell receptor beta chain was counted between two and nine times. The antigen remains unidentified. Germline CDR1 is DFQATT and CDR2 is SNEGSKA (reference sequence). V was clipped by 0 bases and J by 3 bases, with 15 bases between them. This CDR3 comprises 15 residues. The sample belongs to a study of CD8 T cells in ankylosing spondylitis. Notes on the study in general: The study identified a TCR beta motif of seven or eight highly homologous variants that appeared characteristic of ankylosing spondylitis blood.

For TCR beta, libraries came from quantitative 5'-RACE with molecular barcodes. TCRdb reprocessed the 5' RACE reads with MiXCR, giving one entry per CDR3 protein. The sample holds around 890,000 distinct CDR3 sequences, roughly 12% seen once. The TCR was taken from a male donor with ankylosing spondylitis. The rearrangement joins TRBV20-1 to TRBJ2-7; D might be TRBD1 (7 bases). The sample taken for sequencing was blood, either unsorted or a sorted T cell fraction (not recorded which). This chain's CDR3 is CSARERRGPVYEQYF. As DNA, the CDR3 is TGCAGTGCTAGAGAAAGGAGGGGGCCTGTCTACGAGCAGTACTTC.